This TCR beta chain was sequenced for a study of Ad26.COV2.S vaccination and SARS-CoV-2 variants. The CDR3 is 14 residues long. Germline CDR1 MNHNS, CDR2 SASEGT. Clones were sequenced by immunoSEQ multiplex PCR, and TCRdb holds only the in-frame ones, with some missing. The sample has about 370,000 clones, 70% to 90% seen once. Concerning this clone: Sequence at one end of the junction differs from germline and may be a read error.

Treatment in this sample: around 19 received Ad26.COV2.S at low or high dose, single or two shots; 5 received placebo; per-sample allocation not given. Vaccine and placebo recipients were sampled on day 63 after the first injection. This TCR came from a person between 18 and 59 years old who received the Ad26.COV2.S COVID-19 vaccine or a placebo. The chain is built from TRBV6-1 and TRBJ1-1; D unresolved. This material consisted of peripheral blood, taken in a trial of Ad26.COV2.S vaccine versus placebo. The CDR3 sequence: CASRDPGANTEAFF. The DNA of the CDR3 is TGTGCCAGCCGTGACCCGGGAGCCAACACTGAAGCTTTCTTT.